The 10 T cell receptor beta chains in this list originate from one sample, sequenced in a study of shared clonotypes between healthy human individuals. Measured with immunoSEQ multiplex PCR; TCRdb has only the in-frame clones, and not every one. This table holds hundreds of thousands of clones, 95% to 98% found once. Naive CD8 cells lacked CD45RO and underwent positive selection for CCR7, leaving out terminally differentiated effector memory CD45RA+ cells. The sequenced sample was naive CD8+ T cells sorted from blood. These receptors all come from a man in his thirties or forties in good health.

V is TRBV4-1 and J is TRBJ1-2; D not certain. V was trimmed by 4 bases and J by 7 bases, leaving 7 bases between them. The V gene's germline CDR1 is MGHRA and CDR2 YSYEKL. The length of the CDR3 is 11 residues. Here the CDR3 reads CASSPGLGYTF. DNA for the CDR3: TGCGCCAGCAGCCCCGGGCTTGGCTACACCTTC.

The chain recombines TRBV7-9 with TRBJ2-7; 8 bases map to TRBD1. In germline, CDR1 is SEHNR, CDR2 FQNEAQ (reference sequence). V lost 5 bases, J lost 0 bases, and 3 bases stayed unmatched. This CDR3 spans 14 amino acids. CDR3 region: CASSRTGSSYEQYF. The CDR3, as DNA: TGTGCCAGCAGCAGGACAGGGAGCTCCTACGAGCAGTACTTC.

This chain uses TRBV5-6 with TRBJ2-7; D is uncertain. This CDR3 is 12 amino acids long. Trimming pared 4 bases from V and 3 bases from J, leaving 8 bases between. Per the germline V gene, CDR1 is SGHDT and CDR2 is YYEEEE. For the CDR3, the DNA is TGTGCCAGCAGCACCCCCAACTACGAGCAGTACTTC. This encodes CASSTPNYEQYF.

Remarks on this clone: Other DNA variants within this sample encode the same CDR3. The rearrangement joins TRBV27 to TRBJ2-7, with D maybe TRBD1 (5 bases). Trimming pared 2 bases from V and 2 bases from J, leaving 7 bases between. From germline, CDR1 is MNHEY and CDR2 SMNVEV (reference sequence). The CDR3 has 13 amino acids. CDR3 protein: CASSLQGPYEQYF. In nucleotides, the CDR3 is TGTGCCAGCAGTTTACAGGGCCCCTACGAGCAGTACTTC.

The chain joins TRBV7-9 to TRBJ1-1; unclear D gene. There are 15 residues in the CDR3. V shed 5 bases and J shed 0 bases, with 13 bases lying between them. CDR1 is SEHNR, CDR2 FQNEAQ, per germline (reference sequence). The CDR3 loop reads CASSPNTLLNTEAFF. Here the CDR3 DNA reads TGTGCCAGCAGCCCCAACACTCTACTGAACACTGAAGCTTTCTTT.

The rearrangement joins TRBV29-1 to TRBJ2-1, with 10 bases fitting TRBD2. V was clipped by 4 bases and J by 2 bases; unmatched bases: 8. The CDR3 length is 16 residues. CDR1 and CDR2 (germline): SQVTM, ANQGSEA. This chain's CDR3 is CSVGPSGSDPYNEQFF. Here the CDR3 DNA reads TGCAGCGTTGGTCCTAGCGGGAGCGACCCCTACAATGAGCAGTTCTTC.

The CDR3 here is CASSVGTSGSNEQFF. CDR3 DNA: TGTGCCAGCAGTGTCGGGACTAGCGGGAGCAATGAGCAGTTCTTC. The chain is built from TRBV27 and TRBJ2-1; 14 bases agree with TRBD2. The CDR3 has 15 residues. V lost 5 bases, J lost 6 bases, and 3 bases stayed unmatched. The V gene's germline CDR1 is MNHEY and CDR2 SMNVEV (reference sequence).

The chain combines TRBV4-3 with TRBJ2-3, with 11 bases that match TRBD2. The CDR3 has 19 residues. CDR1 is LGHNA, CDR2 YSLEER, per germline. After removal of 4 bases from V and 3 bases from J, the junction contained 15 bases not matched to a gene. The DNA for the CDR3 is TGCGCCAGCAGCCGCGGAGTGGGTCAAACTAGCGGGGGAACAGATACGCAGTATTTT. Encoded protein: CASSRGVGQTSGGTDTQYF.

CDR3 loop: CASSFGGRALGKNIQYF. DNA for the CDR3: TGTGCCAGCAGCTTTGGTGGGAGGGCTCTGGGCAAAAACATTCAGTACTTC. The chain couples TRBV7-2 to TRBJ2-4, with 7 nucleotides matching TRBD2. This CDR3 has 17 residues. From germline, CDR1 is SGHTA and CDR2 FQGNSA. The V segment lost 3 bases and the J segment 3 bases; nucleotides outside the gene matches: 11.

The chain links TRBV6-1 to TRBJ1-5, with D possibly TRBD1 on 5 matching bases. The CDR3 loop spans 14 amino acids. Trimming pared 6 bases from V and 3 bases from J, leaving 12 bases between. Germline V gives CDR1 MNHNS, CDR2 SASEGT. CDR3 in DNA: TGTGCCAGCAGAATCACAGGTTACAATCAGCCCCAGCATTTT. As protein: CASRITGYNQPQHF.